A single sample is the source of the 14 T cell receptor beta chains below, sequenced in a study of T cells in Graves' hyperthyroidism and ophthalmopathy (dated by TCRdb to the late 2010s). Libraries were prepared through multiplex PCR. Sequencing took place on an Illumina HiSeq 2000. Amplification of TCR beta CDR3 regions was carried out from RNA transcripts. The first round of RT-PCR for the TCR CDR3 was performed with the HTBI primer set and the Qiagen OneStep RT-PCR kit. The public reads were reanalyzed by TCRdb: fastp trimming at Q25, MiXCR alignment, in-frame beta chains only. Rows merge per CDR3 protein into single entries with the most common DNA and genes. This sample lists under 550,000 distinct CDR3 sequences; roughly 13% were detected once. The ten largest make up approximately 5.8% of the sample. Sequencing was performed on blood. The source of these receptors is a woman between 18 and 29 years old with Graves' hyperthyroidism.

This clonotype was counted at least ten times. The V call is TRBV12-3 or TRBV12-4, the J call TRBJ2-7, with D tentatively TRBD1 or TRBD2 (5 bases each). This CDR3 spans 14 amino acids. V was clipped by 4 bases and J by 2 bases, with 12 bases between them. CDR3 region: CASSSTRDPYEQYF. Here the CDR3 DNA reads TGTGCCAGCAGTTCAACCCGGGACCCCTACGAGCAGTACTTC.

This clonotype was seen a handful of times. The chain carries TRBV19 and TRBJ1-5, with 9 nucleotides matching TRBD1. Germline CDR1 and CDR2: LNHDA and SQIVND (reference sequence). After removal of 10 bases from V and 2 bases from J, the junction contained 9 bases not matched to a gene. The CDR3 contains 15 residues. This CDR3 is CATAGDRVGNQPQHF. The CDR3 DNA sequence: TGTGCCACCGCCGGGGACAGGGTCGGCAATCAGCCCCAGCATTTT.

This sequence joins TRBV4-1 and TRBJ1-6, with 8 positions matching TRBD1. Per the germline V gene, CDR1 is MGHRA and CDR2 is YSYEKL. This CDR3 is built from 16 residues. V lost 0 bases to trimming and J lost 8 bases; unmatched junction nucleotides: 6. The CDR3 DNA reads TGCGCCAGCAGCCAAGACAGCAGGGGGCCTGATTCACCCCTCCACTTT. Translated: CASSQDSRGPDSPLHF.

This clonotype has a count of ten or more. The V call is TRBV3-1, the J call TRBJ1-4; D might be TRBD1 (6 bases). This CDR3 contains 14 residues. Germline CDR1 LGHDT, CDR2 YNNKEL (reference sequence). V was shortened by 3 bases and J by 1 base, with 6 bases between the two germline ends. CDR3 in DNA: TGTGCCAGCAGCCACAGGGGAACTAATGAAAAACTGTTTTTT. Encoded protein: CASSHRGTNEKLFF.

In its sample, this clonotype was seen many times. The rearrangement uses TRBV6-1 and TRBJ1-3, with TRBD1 matching 8 bases. The trim removed 5 bases at V and 4 bases at J, leaving 7 bases unmatched. The CDR3 has 15 amino acids. From germline, CDR1 is MNHNS and CDR2 SASEGT. The CDR3 bases are TGTGCCAGCAGTCCTTCTTGGACAGGGGGAAACACCATATATTTT. Translation gives CASSPSWTGGNTIYF.

This sequence joins TRBV5-4 and TRBJ2-6, with unresolved D. V was clipped by 0 bases and J by 0 bases, with 13 bases between them. The CDR3 is made up of 18 amino acids. Germline V gene data show CDR1 as SGHNT and CDR2 as YYREEE (reference sequence). CDR3 region: CASSLARALSSGANVLTF. DNA for the CDR3: TGTGCCAGCAGCTTGGCAAGGGCCCTATCCTCTGGGGCCAACGTCCTGACTTTC.

As concerns this clonotype: This may arise from a read error, as a much more abundant clone is one base away. The chain joins TRBV20-1 to TRBJ2-1; 8 bases match TRBD2. Germline V lookup: CDR1 DFQATT, CDR2 SNEGSKA (reference sequence). V dropped 5 bases and J dropped 13; count of bases not matched to a gene: 16. The CDR3 consists of 14 residues. The CDR3 spells CSAPLPGGYGAQFF. The DNA of the CDR3 is TGCAGTGCTCCCCTACCGGGGGGGTACGGGGCCCAGTTCTTC.

About this clonotype: This could be a read error, since a much larger clone is one nucleotide away. The chain joins TRBV12-3 or TRBV12-4 to TRBJ2-3; TRBD1 matches at 11 bases. The CDR3 consists of 15 residues. CDR3 loop: CASSGQGAGTGTQYF. In nucleotides, the CDR3 is TGTGCCAGCAGTGGACAGGGGGCTGGAACAGGTACGCAGTATTTT.

In its sample, this clonotype was seen many times. DNA of the CDR3: TGTGCCAGCAGTGAATGGACGGACAATCAGCCCCAGCATTTT. As protein: CASSEWTDNQPQHF. The genes are TRBV2 and TRBJ1-5; D is ambiguous. V gave up 2 bases and J gave up 3 bases, with 8 bases separating them. This CDR3 contains 14 residues. Germline V gives CDR1 SNHLY, CDR2 FYNNEI. Full variable domain (rest looked up from reference TRBV2 and TRBJ1-5): EPEVTQTPSHQVTQMGQEVILRCVPISNHLYFYWYRQILGQKVEFLVSFYNNEISEKSEIFDDQFSVERPDGSNFTLKIRSTKLEDSAMYFCASSEWTDNQPQHFGDGTRLSIL.

The chain uses TRBV28 and TRBJ2-7, with D possibly being TRBD1 (6 bases). V was trimmed by 8 bases and J by 0 bases, leaving 11 bases between them. CDR1 MDHEN and CDR2 SYDVKM come from the germline V gene. The CDR3 contains 13 residues. CDR3 sequence reads: CASVRDTSYEQYF. In nucleotides, the CDR3 is TGTGCCAGCGTCCGGGACACCTCCTACGAGCAGTACTTC.

Ten or more counts support this clonotype. The V gene is TRBV20-1, the J gene TRBJ2-3, with 9 bases fitting TRBD2. Looked up from germline, CDR1 is DFQATT and CDR2 is SNEGSKA (reference sequence). The length of the CDR3 is 16 residues. V lost 3 bases and J lost 5; bases outside the gene matches: 12. CDR3: CSARSGAGGPGDTQYF. The CDR3 region has the DNA TGCAGTGCTAGGTCTGGGGCGGGAGGGCCGGGAGATACGCAGTATTTT.

This clonotype has a count of ten or more. The V call is TRBV2, the J call TRBJ2-7; D is perhaps TRBD1 (6 bases). From germline, CDR1 is SNHLY and CDR2 FYNNEI. Trimming removed 4 bases from V and 4 bases from J, with 11 bases in between. The CDR3 length is 13 residues. The CDR3 sequence is CASSGARGYEQYF. For the CDR3, the DNA is TGTGCCAGCAGTGGGGCCAGGGGATACGAGCAGTACTTC.

The V and J genes are TRBV19 and TRBJ2-1; 7 bases align to TRBD2. The CDR3 loop spans 17 amino acids. The J segment lost 7 bases and the V segment lost 1 base, leaving 13 bases of the junction unmatched. Germline CDR1 reads LNHDA; CDR2 reads SQIVND (reference sequence). The CDR3 loop reads CASSIGGSGYGGNEQFF. The CDR3 nucleotides read TGTGCCAGTAGTATAGGAGGATCCGGGTACGGGGGGAATGAGCAGTTCTTC. Supplemented by reference TRBV19 and TRBJ2-1, the full variable domain reads DGGITQSPKYLFRKEGQNVTLSCEQNLNHDAMYWYRQDPGQGLRLIYYSQIVNDFQKGDIAEGYSVSREKKESFPLTVTSAQKNPTAFYLCASSIGGSGYGGNEQFFGPGTRLTVL.

The J gene is TRBJ2-7, the V gene TRBV10-3; D might be TRBD1 (5 bases). With 8 bases removed from V and 0 bases from J, the gap between germline ends came to 14 bases. Germline V gives CDR1 ENHRY, CDR2 SYGVKD. The CDR3 loop spans 14 amino acids. In DNA form, the CDR3 reads TGTGCCATCGGGCCACGGCAGGGCTCCTACGAGCAGTACTTC. This codes for CAIGPRQGSYEQYF.